Listed below are T cell receptor beta chains from one sample, sequenced in a study of T cell repertoires in cytomegalovirus infection. One entry per CDR3 protein, called by TCRdb with MiXCR from the reads. The repertoire consists of some 940,000 distinct CDR3 sequences, with around 32% occurring once and the leading ten covering 13%. These receptors have no identified antigens. This specimen consisted of cultured CD8+ T cells from PBMCs, obtained from culture after CMV antigen stimulation. These receptors were obtained from a human donor in good health (CMV status not recorded). Some clones in this sample may be carry-over from other donors' samples. Both conserved end residues are part of each CDR3. Each record gives: J gene, D gene, V gene, clone size, CDR3 DNA, CDR3 protein. D genes are given only for firm matches. Clone size is given for some rows only: seen once, a few or many times, or a class if the clone is expanded.

>TRBJ2-3|.|TRBV29-1|once
TGCAGCGTTGAAGGGGATACGCAGTATTTT
CSVEGDTQYF
>TRBJ2-3|.|TRBV11-2|.
TGTGCCAGCAGCTTAGTTCCTTTGAGGCAGGGGATGCCAGATACGCAGTATTTT
CASSLVPLRQGMPDTQYF
>TRBJ1-2|.|TRBV29-1|.
TGCAGCGTCTCGGACAACAACTATGGCTACACCTTC
CSVSDNNYGYTF
>TRBJ2-1|.|TRBV19|.
TGTGCCAGTAGTATGGGGGCCAGCTCCTACAATGAGCAGTTCTTC
CASSMGASSYNEQFF
>TRBJ2-5|.|TRBV6-1|few
TGTGCCAGCAGCACCAGGACAGCCTCCGGGGAGACCCAGTACTTC
CASSTRTASGETQYF
>TRBJ2-7|TRBD2|TRBV19|.
TGTGCCAGTAGTGAGACTAGCCGCTCCCGGGGCTACGAGCAGTACTTC
CASSETSRSRGYEQYF
>TRBJ2-3|TRBD2|TRBV6-1|.
TGTGCCAGCAGTACGTGGACTAGCGGTACTTCAACGCAGTATTTT
CASSTWTSGTSTQYF
>TRBJ1-2|.|TRBV7-8|.
TGTGCCAGCAGCGTCCGGGACCTCGGAGGGCATGGCTACACCTTC
CASSVRDLGGHGYTF
>TRBJ1-6|.|TRBV7-6|.
TGTGCCAGCAGCCCTCCCGGGGGGGCCAATTCACCCCTCCACTTT
CASSPPGGANSPLHF
>TRBJ2-2|.|TRBV6-1|.
TGTGCCAGCAGTGAGCTATTGTCCGGGGAGCTGTTTTTT
CASSELLSGELFF
>TRBJ2-7|.|TRBV6-1|.
TGTGCCAGCAGGTCGCGTTTGGTGGGGTACGAGCAGTACTTC
CASRSRLVGYEQYF
>TRBJ1-4|.|TRBV27|.
TGTGCCAGCAGTTTATCGGCAGAAAATGAAAAACTGTTTTTT
CASSLSAENEKLFF
>TRBJ1-2|.|TRBV6-5|.
TGTGCCAGCAGTTCACAGGGCAGTGGCTACACCTTC
CASSSQGSGYTF
>TRBJ2-3|TRBD2|TRBV7-3|many
TGTGCCAGCAGCTTATCTGGCGGGGGGGCAGATACGCAGTATTTT
CASSLSGGGADTQYF
>TRBJ2-5|.|TRBV6-5|few
TGTGCCAGCAGTATTACCGGGCCCCACGAGACCCAGTACTTC
CASSITGPHETQYF
>TRBJ1-1|.|TRBV7-6|.
TGTGCCAGCAGCTCCAGGGGAGGTGGAACTGAAGCTTTCTTT
CASSSRGGGTEAFF
>TRBJ1-2|.|TRBV27|.
TGTGCCAGCAGTTTAATAGGCGCAGCTAACTATGACTACACCTTC
CASSLIGAANYDYTF
>TRBJ2-2|.|TRBV5-3|few
TGTGCCAGAAGTTATAGCGCGGACCACACCGGGGAGCTGTTTTTT
CARSYSADHTGELFF
>TRBJ1-2|.|TRBV5-6|few
TGTGCCAGCAGCTCCTACTCGGGGGCCCCTAACTATGGCTACACCTTC
CASSSYSGAPNYGYTF
>TRBJ2-5|TRBD1|TRBV9|few
TGTGCCAGCAGCGCAGGAGGGACAGGGCGAGAGACCCAGTACTTC
CASSAGGTGRETQYF
>TRBJ1-1|.|TRBV7-9|few
TGTGCCAGCAGCGGTTGGGACACTGAAGCTTTCTTT
CASSGWDTEAFF
>TRBJ2-1|.|TRBV4-1|.
TGCGCCAGCAGCGAGGAGATGGGTGAGCAGTTCTTC
CASSEEMGEQFF
>TRBJ1-5|.|TRBV7-9|many
TGTGCCAGCAGCTTAGTAGATCAGCCCCAGCATTTT
CASSLVDQPQHF
>TRBJ2-1|.|TRBV11-2|few
TGTGCCAGCAGCACCCGACCATTCGACAGTCACAATGAGCAGTTCTTC
CASSTRPFDSHNEQFF
>TRBJ2-2|TRBD1|TRBV24-1|.
TGTGCCACCAGTGATCGGACAGGGAAGGACACCGGGGAGCTGTTTTTT
CATSDRTGKDTGELFF
>TRBJ2-1|.|TRBV6-5|.
TGTGCCAGCAGTTACTCGACTAACAGTTACTCCCTCTCCTACAATGAGCAGTTCTTC
CASSYSTNSYSLSYNEQFF
>TRBJ2-5|.|TRBV27|few
TGTGCCAGCAGTTCGACAGAATCACAAGAGACCCAGTACTTC
CASSSTESQETQYF
>TRBJ2-7|TRBD1|TRBV7-9|.
TGTGCCAGCAGCCGGACAGGGCTCGAGCAGTACTTC
CASSRTGLEQYF
>TRBJ1-2|.|TRBV9|.
TGTGCCAGCAGCGTAGCTACCGGGGGGGACTATGGCTACACCTTC
CASSVATGGDYGYTF
>TRBJ2-2|.|TRBV7-6|few
TGTGCCAGCAGTTCTCGGAGGGGGGGCGCAATCACCGGGGAGCTGTTTTTT
CASSSRRGGAITGELFF
>TRBJ1-1|.|TRBV12-5|.
TGTGCTAGTTGTTTGGTACATGAGGGGGAGGGGGACGAAGCTTTCTTT
CASCLVHEGEGDEAFF
>TRBJ2-3|TRBD2|TRBV6-6|.
TGTGCCAGCAGCGGCGGGACTACCCACACAGATACGCAGTATTTT
CASSGGTTHTDTQYF
>TRBJ2-5|TRBD2|TRBV6-5|.
TGTGCCGGCAGTTGGGGACTAGCGGGGGGGCAAGAGACCCAGTACTTC
CAGSWGLAGGQETQYF
>TRBJ2-3|.|TRBV7-9|many
TGTGCCAGCAGCTCGTTCTATACAGATACGCAGTATTTT
CASSSFYTDTQYF
>TRBJ1-5|.|TRBV6-2/TRBV6-3|.
TGTGCCAGCAGTGAGGAAAGGGGGGGCGGTCAGCCCCAGCATTTT
CASSEERGGGQPQHF
>TRBJ2-1|.|TRBV7-6|few
TGTGCCAGCAGCAGCCGGGACTTATCCTACAATGAGCAGTTCTTC
CASSSRDLSYNEQFF
>TRBJ2-1|.|TRBV12-3/TRBV12-4|.
TGTGCCAGCAGTCGCCCCAGGTCATTTGAGCAGTTCTTC
CASSRPRSFEQFF
>TRBJ1-2|TRBD1|TRBV7-9|many
TGTGCCAGCACCTTAGGATCGGACAGGAGCGGCTATGGCTACACCTTC
CASTLGSDRSGYGYTF
>TRBJ1-2|.|TRBV27|.
TGTGCCAGCAGTCCTCAAACAGGGTCGAACTATGGCTACACCTTC
CASSPQTGSNYGYTF
>TRBJ2-1|.|TRBV7-6|many
TGTGCCAGCAGCTTAGCGGTGGGGGCCCATTACAATGAGCAGTTCTTC
CASSLAVGAHYNEQFF
>TRBJ2-1|TRBD2|TRBV6-6|many
TGTGCCAGCAGTTACGGGACTAGCGTTGGGGTAAGAAATGAGCAGTTCTTC
CASSYGTSVGVRNEQFF
>TRBJ2-2|TRBD1|TRBV24-1|.
TGTGCCACCAGTGATCAGGGGGCGAGCACCGGGGAGCTGTTTTTT
CATSDQGASTGELFF
>TRBJ2-1|TRBD2|TRBV29-1|.
TGCAGCGTTGAAAGATGGCGGGGGGGGGATGAGCAGTTCTTC
CSVERWRGGDEQFF
>TRBJ1-1|.|TRBV7-2|few
TGTGCCAGCAGCTTAGCGATGCAGGGACCCTTTACTGAAGCTTTCTTT
CASSLAMQGPFTEAFF